This TCR beta chain was identified in a study of CD8+ T cells in alopecia areata (dated by TCRdb to the late 2010s). Describing the broader study: The treated patients, all with moderate-to-severe alopecia areata, were enrolled in an open-label pilot trial of oral tofacitinib given at 5 to 10 mg twice daily. For the treated patients, the SALT score, which quantifies what percentage of scalp surface area is affected, served as the measure of disease severity. RNA was extracted with the PAXgene miRNA kit for fixed scalp, the miRNeasy kit for PBMCs, and the RNeasy kit for mouse skin. TCRbeta CDR3 regions were amplified by immunoSEQ multiplex PCR with 35 Vbeta forward and 13 Jbeta reverse primers. Tofacitinib was given for 6 to 18 months, followed by 6 months of follow-up off drug to assess delayed response and recurrence. Biopsies were taken from tofacitinib-treated patients at baseline and at 4 and 24 weeks of treatment, and a later scalp biopsy was taken in several of the tofacitinib-treated patients. Clonality in the scalp was compared among normal scalp (n=4), patchy alopecia areata scalp (n=8), and alopecia totalis/universalis scalp (n=8). In both human patients and the C3H/HeJ mouse model, the study applied high-throughput TCRbeta sequencing to look at T cell clonal expansion in alopecia areata. Scalp tissue and sorted CD4+ and CD8+ peripheral blood T cells from patchy and totalis/universalis alopecia areata patients and from healthy controls were covered by human TCRbeta sequencing.

Libraries were made using the immunoSEQ multiplex PCR assay. RNA was extracted from all samples and reverse transcribed into cDNA as template for TCR sequencing. SuperScript III was used to make first-strand cDNA, primed with a 2:1 mix of oligo-dT and random hexamers. A synthetic immune receptor repertoire was used to gauge amplification bias, and whatever bias remained was removed computationally. Under the source paper's analysis protocol: Raw reads were preprocessed to remove errors, and CDR3 was defined by IMGT conventions from the conserved cysteine to phenylalanine. To get clonality, Shannon entropy was normalized by log2 of the number of productive unique TCRs and the result was subtracted from 1. Scalp TCRbeta sequences were cross-referenced with sorted blood CD4 and CD8 repertoires so that the CD4 or CD8 identity of scalp clones could be inferred. TCRdb took over this immuneACCESS table, retaining in-frame rearrangements with V and J assigned. Such tables are incomplete; in checked studies, under half of the missing clones stem from an unresolved V gene, and the remainder is unexplained. Clone size and the V and J calls come from that table; the DNA yielded D and trimming. The sample table holds about 210,000 clones, of which 50% to 70% were seen once. The ten most abundant clones make up 1.5% to 2% of the sample.

The CDR3 starts with the cysteine, ends with the phenylalanine, and has 15 residues. Of the read, only the CDR3 DNA is kept; its 45 bases are in frame from base 1. Taken from the germline V gene, the CDR1 and CDR2 loops are SGHRS and YFSETQ. Trimming at the junction amounts to 3 bases on V and 1 base on J, and the germline ends lie 13 bases apart. Reading the label with the study, this specimen's time point is: roughly 27 days on oral tofacitinib. What this sample's treatment or condition label stands for: oral pan-JAK inhibitor, 5-10 mg twice daily. From alopecia areata patients, peripheral blood was collected along with lesional scalp punch biopsies. After PBMCs were isolated by density centrifugation and stained for CD3, CD4 and CD8, a FACSAria was used to sort CD4+ and CD8+ T cells. As regards this clone: Its antigen target is currently unknown. Qualities for individual bases were not recorded, and no much larger clone is one base off.

Paper-wide results and their limitations: Tofacitinib significantly lowered scalp clonality and the number of expanded CD8+ clones among the top 100 scalp clones. Because the treated cohort was small and had only one nonresponder, larger studies are needed to examine links between baseline CD8+ expansion and response. Many expanded lesional clones persisted in scalp and blood during tofacitinib treatment, which may partly explain relapse after stopping treatment. Compared with normal scalp, lesional scalp had higher clonality and more expanded CD8+ clones, particularly in alopecia totalis/universalis, a pattern that suggests antigenic drive. Unlike mouse skin, which is dominated by gammadelta T cells, normal human skin has resident alphabeta T cells that are also sequenced, and this complicates analysis of the scalp TCR repertoire. Compared with mice, TCR sequences shared between patients were less clear, possibly partly because of HLA diversity across the patient population.

The receptor was derived from a human donor with alopecia areata. The chain couples TRBV5-1 to TRBJ2-5, with the D segment possibly TRBD1 or TRBD2, each aligning over 5 bases. The sequencing used CD4+ T cells sorted from blood, collected at week 4, from a patient treated with tofacitinib. The encoded CDR3 is CASSSTGTLQETQYF. The nucleotide sequence reads TGCGCCAGCAGCTCAACCGGGACCCTCCAAGAGACCCAGTACTTC.